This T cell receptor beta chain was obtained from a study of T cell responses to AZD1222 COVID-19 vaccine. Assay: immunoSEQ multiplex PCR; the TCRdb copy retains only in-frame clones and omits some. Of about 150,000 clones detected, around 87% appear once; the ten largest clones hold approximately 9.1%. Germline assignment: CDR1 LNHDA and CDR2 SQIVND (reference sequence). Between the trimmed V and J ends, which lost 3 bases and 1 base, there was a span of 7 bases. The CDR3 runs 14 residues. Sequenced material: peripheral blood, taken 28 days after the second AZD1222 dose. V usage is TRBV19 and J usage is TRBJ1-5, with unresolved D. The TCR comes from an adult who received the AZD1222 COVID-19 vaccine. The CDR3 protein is CASSIGYSNQPQHF. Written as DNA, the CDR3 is TGTGCCAGTAGTATTGGGTACAGCAATCAGCCCCAGCATTTT.